Listed here are 18 T cell receptor beta chains from one sample, sequenced in a study of shared clonotypes between healthy human individuals. The table came from immunoSEQ multiplex PCR; TCRdb's copy has only in-frame clones and leaves some out. Found here are about 2.4 million clones, roughly 93% of them singletons; the top ten hold roughly 0.39%. Material: naive CD4+ T cells from PBMCs. Subset: CD45RA+ positively selected. The source of these receptors is a man aged 18 to 30 in good health. Some clones in this sample may be carry-over from other donors' samples.

The chain joins TRBV28 to TRBJ1-3, with D possibly being TRBD1 (6 bases). V was pared by 8 bases and J by 0 bases, with 8 bases between. CDR3 length: 13 amino acids. CDR1 is MDHEN and CDR2 is SYDVKM in the germline V gene. The CDR3 DNA is TGTGCCAGCCACAGGGTCTCTGGAAACACCATATATTTT. This codes for CASHRVSGNTIYF.

The chain recombines TRBV7-2 with TRBJ2-1; 16 nucleotides line up with TRBD2. Germline V gene lookup returns CDR1 SGHTA and CDR2 FQGNSA. The CDR3 has 16 amino acids. J was trimmed by 7 bases and V by 4 bases; bases with no gene match: 4. DNA for the CDR3: TGTGCCAGCAGCTCTATGGGACTAGCGGGAGGGAATGAGCAGTTCTTC. This sequence encodes CASSSMGLAGGNEQFF.

V usage is TRBV11-2 and J usage is TRBJ2-4, with D possibly being TRBD1 or TRBD2 (5 bases each). V was clipped by 2 bases and J by 9 bases, with 17 bases between them. The CDR3 covers 15 residues. Looked up from germline, CDR1 is SGHAT and CDR2 is FQNNGV. In DNA, the CDR3 is TGTGCCAGCAGCTTAAATCGAGTCCAGGGACCCATTCAGTACTTC. This codes for CASSLNRVQGPIQYF.

The chain joins TRBV27 to TRBJ2-1; D not resolved. The CDR3 sequence is 17 residues long. Germline lookup yields CDR1 MNHEY and CDR2 SMNVEV (reference sequence). V was clipped by 1 base and J by 1 base, with 14 bases between them. CDR3 nucleotide sequence: TGTGCCAGCAGTTTATTCCCCCGGGTCCTATCCTACAATGAGCAGTTCTTC. As protein: CASSLFPRVLSYNEQFF.

The chain carries TRBV19 and TRBJ2-3, with a weak D call TRBD1 (5 bases). CDR1 is LNHDA and CDR2 is SQIVND in the germline V gene (reference sequence). The CDR3 runs to 15 residues. This CDR3 reads CGLSSPAGFLDTQYF. In nucleotides, the CDR3 is TGTGGCCTCTCGTCCCCGGCAGGGTTTTTAGATACGCAGTATTTT.

The chain recombines TRBV6-5 with TRBJ2-7, with D possibly matching TRBD2 (6 bases). V dropped 7 bases and J dropped 1 base, with 11 bases sitting between them. Germline CDR1 MNHEY, CDR2 SVGAGI. The CDR3 has 13 residues. The CDR3 sequence: CASKPGTSYEQYF. The DNA of the CDR3 is TGTGCCAGCAAACCCGGGACTTCCTACGAGCAGTACTTC.

The chain recombines TRBV5-4 with TRBJ2-7, with 9 positions matching TRBD1. Trimming took 5 bases from V and 1 from J; bases not matched to a gene: 7. The CDR3 loop spans 15 amino acids. Germline V gene sequence: CDR1 SGHNT, CDR2 YYREEE (reference sequence). CDR3 nucleotides: TGTGCCAGCAGTTCACAGGGGGCGGGTTCCTACGAGCAGTACTTC. It yields the protein CASSSQGAGSYEQYF.

This chain joins TRBV5-4 and TRBJ2-2, with D unclear. This CDR3 comprises 15 residues. The germline V gene encodes CDR1 SGHNT and CDR2 YYREEE (reference sequence). Deletions cut 3 bases from V and 0 bases from J, with 9 bases between. CDR3 DNA: TGTGCCAGCAGCTATGCTGGCGCGAACACCGGGGAGCTGTTTTTT. This gives the protein CASSYAGANTGELFF.

The chain links TRBV19 to TRBJ2-7, with 7 bases fitting TRBD1. From germline, CDR1 is LNHDA and CDR2 SQIVND (reference sequence). With 2 bases clipped from V and 4 bases from J, the junction kept 8 bases outside the gene matches. The CDR3 length is 15 residues. CDR3 protein: CASSIQTGMAYEQYF. The CDR3 DNA reads as TGTGCCAGTAGTATACAGACAGGGATGGCGTACGAGCAGTACTTC.

This chain joins TRBV29-1 and TRBJ2-3; D perhaps matches TRBD2 (6 bases). Trimming removed 3 bases at V and 1 base at J, with 11 bases between. Germline V CDR1 and CDR2: SQVTM, ANQGSEA. There are 14 residues in the CDR3. The CDR3 DNA sequence: TGCAGCGTTGACGGTTCTAGCGGCACAGATACGCAGTATTTT. Translation gives CSVDGSSGTDTQYF.

The chain has TRBV7-2 and TRBJ2-7, with 10 bases identical to TRBD1. V gave up 5 bases and J gave up 3 bases; unmatched junction bases: 7. Germline CDR1 reads SGHTA; CDR2 reads FQGNSA. This CDR3 comprises 15 residues. This CDR3 reads CASSVRTGGGYEQYF. The DNA for the CDR3 is TGTGCCAGCAGCGTCCGGACAGGGGGTGGCTACGAGCAGTACTTC.

V is TRBV4-3 and J is TRBJ2-1; 7 nucleotides align to TRBD2. This CDR3 is built from 17 residues. Germline CDR1 reads LGHNA; CDR2 reads YSLEER. Trimming at V came to 5 bases and at J to 6 bases, leaving 16 bases not matched to a gene. The CDR3 sequence: CASSSREVSGWFNEQFF. CDR3 bases: TGCGCCAGCAGCTCCCGGGAGGTTAGCGGGTGGTTCAATGAGCAGTTCTTC.

The chain combines TRBV6-4 with TRBJ2-4; D not resolved. V was cut by 5 bases and J by 11 bases, with 19 bases left in between. Germline V lookup: CDR1 MRHNA, CDR2 SNTAGT. CDR3 length: 14 residues. CDR3 in DNA: TGTGCCAGCAGTTTTGGACGGAGCAACATTGTTCAGTACTTC. Protein sequence: CASSFGRSNIVQYF.

The rearrangement links TRBV5-1 to TRBJ2-2, with D possibly being TRBD1 (5 bases). The CDR3 totals 17 residues. The V end lost 4 bases, the J end lost 6 bases, and 22 bases lay between the germline ends. Per germline, CDR1 SGHRS and CDR2 YFSETQ. CDR3 sequence reads: CASSPIYRQFPAGELFF. CDR3 nucleotides: TGCGCCAGCAGCCCCATCTACAGACAGTTCCCGGCCGGGGAGCTGTTTTTT.

The rearrangement uses TRBV28 and TRBJ1-3, with D unclear. Trimming removed 6 bases from V and 0 bases from J, with 6 bases in between. Germline V CDR1 and CDR2: MDHEN, SYDVKM. The CDR3 spans 13 residues. Written as DNA, the CDR3 is TGTGCCAGCAGACATAGCTCTGGAAACACCATATATTTT. This sequence encodes CASRHSSGNTIYF. The variable domain in full, completed from reference TRBV28 and TRBJ1-3, reads DVKVTQSSRYLVKRTGEKVFLECVQDMDHENMFWYRQDPGLGLRLIYFSYDVKMKEKGDIPEGYSVSREKKERFSLILESASTNQTSMYLCASRHSSGNTIYFGEGSWLTVV.

The chain has TRBV29-1 and TRBJ2-5, with 7 bases identical to TRBD2. The CDR3 sequence is 12 residues long. Germline V gene data show CDR1 as SQVTM and CDR2 as ANQGSEA. V lost 7 bases and J lost 2; bases outside the gene matches: 4. CDR3 sequence reads: CSASGHQETQYF. The CDR3 bases are TGCAGCGCTAGCGGACATCAAGAGACCCAGTACTTC.

This clone was recorded once. The gene calls are TRBV20-1 and TRBJ2-3; 7 nucleotides agree with TRBD1. The CDR3 length is 10 residues. The germline V gene encodes CDR1 DFQATT and CDR2 SNEGSKA (reference sequence). V was clipped by 6 bases and J by 9 bases; unmatched bases: 3. The CDR3 bases are TGCAGTGCGCCGGGACAGACGCAGTATTTT. Translation gives CSAPGQTQYF.

This chain links TRBV10-2 with TRBJ2-1; 9 positions agree with TRBD2. The CDR3 runs 18 residues. The V gene's germline CDR1 is WSHSY and CDR2 SAAADI. The J segment lost 0 bases and the V segment lost 1 base, leaving 7 bases of the junction unmatched. The CDR3 sequence is CASSEFGRLAASYNEQFF. Here the CDR3 DNA reads TGCGCCAGCAGTGAGTTCGGGAGACTAGCGGCCTCCTACAATGAGCAGTTCTTC.